The 21 T cell receptor beta chains reported below all come from one sample, sequenced in a study of spatial heterogeneity in lung cancer (dated by TCRdb to the late 2010s). The antigens these receptors bind are not known. Broader findings and caveats from the paper: The number of expanded intratumoral alpha and beta TCRs correlated with the tumor nonsynonymous mutation count.

Receptor libraries were prepared by 5' RACE. TCRdb lists the instrument as NextSeq 500. TCRdb took the public reads, trimmed them with fastp at Q25, ran MiXCR for clone calling and kept in-frame beta chains. Entries are consolidated by CDR3 protein sequence, retaining the most common genes and DNA. Here the sample has about 18,000 distinct CDR3 sequences; around 8.1% occur a single time. Around 23% of the sample lies in the top ten. Sample time point, as interpreted from the label and publication: sample taken at primary tumor resection. This material consisted of lung tumor tissue, taken at surgery. The receptors here all came from a male donor with early-stage non-small cell lung cancer.

This clonotype appeared many times. The CDR3 DNA reads as TGTGCCAGTACCAACCATGGGACAGGGGGCTTCTATGGCTACACCTTC. The encoded protein is CASTNHGTGGFYGYTF. The V gene is TRBV19, the J gene TRBJ1-2; 12 positions match TRBD1. V gave up 7 bases and J gave up 4 bases; unmatched junction bases: 10. Germline CDR1 reads LNHDA; CDR2 reads SQIVND (reference sequence). There are 16 residues in the CDR3.

This clonotype showed up just a few times. The chain carries TRBV19 and TRBJ1-1; D not certain. Looked up from germline, CDR1 is LNHDA and CDR2 is SQIVND (reference sequence). The CDR3 consists of 12 residues. The V end was cut by 3 bases, the J end by 6 bases, with 8 bases between. CDR3 sequence (DNA): TGTGCCAGTAGTATCGGGGTAGCTGAAGCTTTCTTT. It encodes CASSIGVAEAFF.

About this clonotype: With a much larger clone just one base away, this may be a read error. The J gene is TRBJ2-3, the V gene TRBV6-2 or TRBV6-3; D ambiguous. In germline, CDR1 is MNHEY, CDR2 SVGEGT. The CDR3 has 13 residues. Trimming took off 2 bases at V and 6 bases at J, with 9 bases between the two ends. The CDR3 bases are TGTGCCAGCAGTTACGCGAATACGGATACGCAGTATTTT. Protein product: CASSYANTDTQYF.

The chain recombines TRBV5-1 with TRBJ2-1; no clear D gene. The CDR3 sequence is 13 residues long. Trimming took off 3 bases at V and 7 bases at J, with 11 bases between the two ends. Germline V lookup: CDR1 SGHRS, CDR2 YFSETQ. The CDR3 nucleotides are TGCGCCAGCAGCTGGGTGGGCGAAAATGAGCAGTTCTTC. Translated: CASSWVGENEQFF. The variable domain in full, completed from reference TRBV5-1 and TRBJ2-1, reads KAGVTQTPRYLIKTRGQQVTLSCSPISGHRSVSWYQQTPGQGLQFLFEYFSETQRNKGNFPGRFSGRQFSNSRSEMNVSTLELGDSALYLCASSWVGENEQFFGPGTRLTVL.

The chain combines TRBV19 with TRBJ2-2; D not certain. Trimming took off 3 bases at V and 2 bases at J, with 4 bases between the two ends. Germline CDR1 and CDR2: LNHDA and SQIVND (reference sequence). CDR3 length: 13 amino acids. The CDR3 region is CASSILNTGELFF. DNA of the CDR3: TGTGCCAGTAGTATTTTAAACACCGGGGAGCTGTTTTTT.

The chain uses TRBV24-1 and TRBJ2-3; 9 bases are shared with TRBD2. Losses at the gene ends were 12 bases for V and 1 base for J; bases not matched to a gene: 4. CDR1 KGHDR and CDR2 SFDVKD come from the germline V gene. This CDR3 has 13 amino acids. The CDR3 DNA sequence: TGTGCCCCGCGGGGGGGGCGCACAGATACGCAGTATTTT. This encodes CAPRGGRTDTQYF.

This clonotype was observed at least ten times. The V gene is TRBV7-2, the J gene TRBJ2-6; D gene unclear. Germline lookup yields CDR1 SGHTA and CDR2 FQGNSA. This CDR3 contains 15 residues. With 3 bases removed from V and 2 bases from J, the gap between germline ends came to 8 bases. CDR3 DNA: TGTGCCAGCAGCTTTGGAGATCCTGGGGCCAACGTCCTGACTTTC. Its translation: CASSFGDPGANVLTF.

This clonotype has ten or more counts. The rearrangement joins TRBV6-1 to TRBJ1-3; TRBD1 agrees at 8 bases. The CDR3 contains 15 residues. Germline CDR1 is MNHNS and CDR2 is SASEGT. Trimming at V came to 10 bases and at J to 1 base, leaving 9 bases not matched to a gene. The CDR3 DNA is TGTGCCACCAAAACCGGGACAGGATCTGGAAACACCATATATTTT. Translating it yields CATKTGTGSGNTIYF.

This clonotype was seen at least ten times. The rearrangement links TRBV28 to TRBJ1-5; the D gene is possibly TRBD1 (5 bases). CDR1 and CDR2 (germline): MDHEN, SYDVKM. Trimming pared 4 bases from V and 8 bases from J, leaving 18 bases between. The CDR3 covers 15 residues. This CDR3 reads CASSSGQADGKPQHF. CDR3 DNA: TGTGCCAGCAGTTCGGGGCAGGCTGATGGCAAGCCCCAGCATTTT.

Concerning this clonotype: This sequence may be a read error, since a much larger clone differs from it by one base. The chain couples TRBV6-2 or TRBV6-3 to TRBJ1-5; TRBD1 agrees at 9 bases. The CDR3 loop spans 17 amino acids. From germline, CDR1 is MNHEY and CDR2 SVGEGT. The CDR3 coding sequence is TGTGTCAGCAGAGAACCGGGACAGGGTTCTTCAGGTCAGCCCCAGCATTTT. Its protein product is CVSREPGQGSSGQPQHF.

This clonotype was seen ten or more times. The V call is TRBV28, the J call TRBJ1-1; possible D gene TRBD1, 6 bases. CDR1 is MDHEN and CDR2 is SYDVKM in the germline V gene. The CDR3 consists of 14 residues. CDR3 DNA sequence: TGTGCAGGAGGGGGGGCAGGGACGGTAACTGAAGCTTTCTTT. Encoded protein: CAGGGAGTVTEAFF.

This clonotype was picked up many times. This chain connects TRBV5-1 to TRBJ1-3; TRBD1 matches 8 bases. CDR3 length: 14 residues. Germline V CDR1 and CDR2: SGHRS, YFSETQ. Losses at the gene ends were 3 bases for V and 3 bases for J; bases not matched to a gene: 2. The CDR3 loop reads CASSSGGIGNTIYF. In DNA, the CDR3 is TGCGCCAGCAGCTCAGGGGGCATTGGAAACACCATATATTTT.

The chain couples TRBV5-1 to TRBJ2-5; 10 positions match TRBD2. Germline V gives CDR1 SGHRS, CDR2 YFSETQ. With V trimmed by 2 bases and J by 0 bases, 10 bases remained unmatched. The CDR3 has 18 amino acids. CDR3 nucleotide sequence: TGCGCCAGCAGCTTAGGGCCCCTAGCGGGGGCCTACCAAGAGACCCAGTACTTC. Translating gives CASSLGPLAGAYQETQYF. Based on the CDR3 plus reference TRBV5-1 and TRBJ2-5, the full variable domain is KAGVTQTPRYLIKTRGQQVTLSCSPISGHRSVSWYQQTPGQGLQFLFEYFSETQRNKGNFPGRFSGRQFSNSRSEMNVSTLELGDSALYLCASSLGPLAGAYQETQYFGPGTRLLVL.

V and J are TRBV20-1 and TRBJ2-1; TRBD2 agrees at 10 bases. CDR1 is DFQATT, CDR2 SNEGSKA, per germline (reference sequence). The CDR3 runs 12 residues. With V trimmed by 6 bases and J by 10 bases, 6 bases remained unmatched. This CDR3 reads CSAPLLAGEQFF. The CDR3 coding sequence is TGCAGTGCACCGTTACTAGCGGGGGAGCAGTTCTTC.

By frequency in the sample, this clonotype is medium-sized. This chain links TRBV19 with TRBJ1-2; tentative D call: TRBD1 (6 bases). CDR1 is LNHDA and CDR2 is SQIVND in the germline V gene (reference sequence). The CDR3 totals 16 residues. V gave up 4 bases and J gave up 0 bases, with 15 bases separating them. The CDR3 DNA sequence: TGTGCCAGTAGTACCTTAACAGGGACCACTAACTATGGCTACACCTTC. Translated: CASSTLTGTTNYGYTF.

This clonotype was counted ten times or more. V gene TRBV12-3 or TRBV12-4 combines with J gene TRBJ1-1; weak D call: TRBD1 (5 bases). V lost 6 bases and J lost 3, with 14 bases in between. This CDR3 has 14 residues. The CDR3: CASSNFRVDTEAFF. As DNA, the CDR3 is TGTGCCAGCAGCAACTTCAGGGTTGACACTGAAGCTTTCTTT.

This clonotype was counted many times. The chain uses TRBV6-2 or TRBV6-3 and TRBJ2-1, with TRBD2 matching over 9 bases. The V gene's germline CDR1 is MNHEY and CDR2 SVGEGT. After removal of 0 bases from V and 9 bases from J, the junction contained 6 bases not matched to a gene. The CDR3 length is 15 residues. This chain's CDR3 is CASSYSAGGWGEQFF. CDR3 sequence (DNA): TGTGCCAGCAGTTACTCTGCGGGGGGGTGGGGTGAGCAGTTCTTC.

This clonotype has a handful of counts. V usage is TRBV6-5 and J usage is TRBJ2-2; the D gene is possibly TRBD1 (5 bases). Germline V gives CDR1 MNHEY, CDR2 SVGAGI. This CDR3 has 14 amino acids. V was clipped by 6 bases and J by 1 base, with 9 bases between them. This chain's CDR3 is CASSRQKNTGELFF. The DNA for the CDR3 is TGTGCCAGCAGCCGACAGAAGAACACCGGGGAGCTGTTTTTT.

The V and J genes are TRBV28 and TRBJ2-1, with TRBD2 as a possible D gene (6 bases). Germline V gene lookup returns CDR1 MDHEN and CDR2 SYDVKM. The CDR3 is 18 amino acids. V was shortened by 3 bases and J by 4 bases, with 22 bases between the two germline ends. The CDR3 sequence is CASSLLGWGGAPYNEQFF. The CDR3, as DNA: TGTGCCAGCAGTTTGCTGGGATGGGGCGGGGCCCCTTACAATGAGCAGTTCTTC.

This clonotype was seen ten or more times. The rearrangement joins TRBV9 to TRBJ1-6; D gene unclear. V was cut by 3 bases and J by 2 bases, with 15 bases left in between. The CDR3 runs to 17 residues. Germline lookup yields CDR1 SGDLS and CDR2 YYNGEE. The CDR3 protein is CASSEGFQTTYNSPLHF. The CDR3, as DNA: TGTGCCAGCAGCGAAGGGTTCCAGACTACCTATAATTCACCCCTCCACTTT.

This clonotype was found a few times. V and J are TRBV3-1 and TRBJ2-1; 11 nucleotides align to TRBD2. The V and J ends lost 0 bases and 14 bases, in that order; junction bases with no gene match: 12. CDR1 and CDR2 from the germline V gene are LGHDT and YNNKEL (reference sequence). The CDR3 is 16 amino acids. CDR3 in DNA: TGTGCCAGCAGCCAAGATCTGATAGCGGGGGGGCCCCGGAAGTTCTTC. Its protein is CASSQDLIAGGPRKFF.